The 14 T cell receptor beta chains below come from one sample, sequenced in a study of blood T cell repertoires in COVID-19. Sequencing was performed with immunoSEQ multiplex PCR; in TCRdb, only in-frame clones are kept and a portion is missing. This table has hundreds of thousands of clones, nearly 90% appearing once. The sequenced material came from PBMCs or T cells enriched from blood (not recorded which). Receptors were obtained from a woman aged 30 to 39 who had recovered from COVID-19.

V is TRBV28 and J is TRBJ2-4, with 7 bases identical to TRBD2. Germline lookup yields CDR1 MDHEN and CDR2 SYDVKM. After removal of 3 bases from V and 0 bases from J, the junction contained 5 bases not matched to a gene. The CDR3 is 16 amino acids. Here the CDR3 reads CASSFLGEGAKNIQYF. In nucleotides, the CDR3 is TGTGCCAGCAGTTTTCTGGGGGAGGGAGCCAAAAACATTCAGTACTTC.

V and J are TRBV7-2 and TRBJ2-5; tentative D call: TRBD2 (5 bases). Trimming removed 5 bases at V and 1 base at J, with 23 bases between. Germline V lookup: CDR1 SGHTA, CDR2 FQGNSA. This CDR3 region has 18 residues. The chain's CDR3 is CASSPRRGSPSAQETQYF. As DNA, the CDR3 is TGTGCCAGCAGCCCCCGCCGGGGAAGCCCATCAGCCCAAGAGACCCAGTACTTC.

V usage is TRBV4-1 and J usage is TRBJ1-1; D perhaps matches TRBD1 (5 bases). V was cut by 0 bases and J by 2 bases, with 10 bases left in between. The germline gives CDR1 MGHRA, CDR2 YSYEKL. The CDR3 extends over 15 amino acids. CDR3 bases: TGCGCCAGCAGCCAAGAGAACAGGATTAACACTGAAGCTTTCTTT. Translated: CASSQENRINTEAFF.

The V and J genes are TRBV12-2 and TRBJ2-7; TRBD1 is the table's D call and was not checked against the DNA. TRBV12-2 is listed as a pseudogene. There are 14 residues in the CDR3. The CDR3 loop reads CASRSRQGHDEQYF. The CDR3 DNA follows: TGTGCAAGTCGCTCAAGACAGGGTCACGACGAGCAGTACTTC.

The genes are TRBV5-4 and TRBJ1-6; TRBD1 matches 7 bases. V lost 4 bases, J lost 4 bases, and 5 bases stayed unmatched. Looked up from germline, CDR1 is SGHNT and CDR2 is YYREEE (reference sequence). The CDR3 totals 15 residues. CDR3 sequence: CASSPGDSYNSPLHF. The CDR3 nucleotides are TGTGCCAGCAGCCCGGGGGACAGTTATAATTCACCCCTCCACTTT. The full variable domain, in which reference TRBV5-4 and TRBJ1-6 provide the parts outside the CDR3, is ETGVTQSPTHLIKTRGQQVTLRCSSQSGHNTVSWYQQALGQGPQFIFQYYREEENGRGNFPPRFSGLQFPNYSSELNVNALELDDSALYLCASSPGDSYNSPLHFGNGTRLTVT.

The chain links TRBV18 to TRBJ2-6, with D maybe TRBD1 (7 bases). The germline V gene has CDR1 KGHSH and CDR2 LQKENI. The CDR3 contains 19 residues. Trimming stripped 1 base from V and 4 bases from J, with 20 bases between. The CDR3 DNA sequence: TGTGCCAGCTCACCACGCCCCTCCTGGAGGGGGCCAGGGGCCAACGTCCTGACTTTC. As protein: CASSPRPSWRGPGANVLTF. The entire variable domain, with the rest obtained from reference TRBV18 and TRBJ2-6, is as follows: NAGVMQNPRHLVRRRGQEARLRCSPMKGHSHVYWYRQLPEEGLKFMVYLQKENIIDESGMPKERFSAEFPKEGPSILRIQQVVRGDSAAYFCASSPRPSWRGPGANVLTFGAGSRLTVL.

The gene calls are TRBV18 and TRBJ1-5; D is uncertain. Trimming shortened V by 3 bases and J by 4 bases, and 10 bases separated the two germline ends. The CDR3 extends over 14 amino acids. The germline gives CDR1 KGHSH, CDR2 LQKENI. CDR3 region: CASSPPIPNQPQHF. The CDR3 bases are TGTGCCAGCTCACCCCCAATCCCAAATCAGCCCCAGCATTTT.

This chain joins TRBV29-1 and TRBJ2-7; 8 bases line up with TRBD1. Germline CDR1 reads SQVTM; CDR2 reads ANQGSEA. The junction had 10 bases not matched to a gene; V was cut back by 0 bases and J by 3 bases. CDR3 size: 16 residues. In DNA, the CDR3 is TGCAGCGTTGAAGATTCGCGGACAGGGAGATTCTACGAGCAGTACTTC. It yields the protein CSVEDSRTGRFYEQYF.

This sequence joins TRBV28 and TRBJ2-3, with TRBD2 matching over 11 bases. The CDR3 sequence is 16 residues long. The junction had 6 bases not matched to a gene; V was cut back by 2 bases and J by 5 bases. The germline V gene has CDR1 MDHEN and CDR2 SYDVKM. DNA of the CDR3: TGTGCCAGCAGTTTAATCCTAGCGGGGGGCAAAGATACGCAGTATTTT. Its translation is CASSLILAGGKDTQYF.

This chain uses TRBV18 with TRBJ1-5; possible D gene TRBD1, 6 bases. Germline CDR1 is KGHSH and CDR2 is LQKENI. The CDR3 extends over 16 amino acids. V shed 2 bases and J shed 4 bases, with 15 bases lying between them. The CDR3 reads CASSPSAGDFNQPQHF. CDR3 DNA: TGTGCCAGCTCACCATCAGCAGGGGATTTTAATCAGCCCCAGCATTTT.

The J gene is TRBJ2-3, the V gene TRBV27; D is possibly TRBD1 (6 bases). Germline loops: CDR1 MNHEY, CDR2 SMNVEV (reference sequence). The CDR3 covers 14 residues. V lost 6 bases to trimming and J lost 3 bases, with 13 bases between them. CDR3 sequence reads: CASRKGDKTDTQYF. The DNA for the CDR3 is TGTGCCAGCAGGAAGGGGGATAAAACAGATACGCAGTATTTT.

This clone was seen once. The chain combines TRBV12-3 or TRBV12-4 with TRBJ2-7, with D tentatively TRBD2 (5 bases). The CDR3 length is 13 residues. V lost 3 bases and J 1 base, leaving 7 bases between the germline ends. The chain's CDR3 is CASSLDLSYEQYF. The CDR3 region has the DNA TGTGCCAGCAGTTTGGACTTATCCTACGAGCAGTACTTC.

This sequence joins TRBV10-2 and TRBJ2-7; 7 bases are a match to TRBD2. Germline V lookup: CDR1 WSHSY, CDR2 SAAADI. J gave up 6 bases and V 3 bases, and 14 bases lay outside the gene matches. This CDR3 comprises 16 residues. The CDR3 DNA follows: TGCGCCAGCAGTGAAAGTGGAGCGGGATCTGGACGCGAGCAGTACTTC. The encoded protein is CASSESGAGSGREQYF.

CDR3 in amino acids: CASSPPAAPDEKLFF. The DNA for the CDR3 is TGTGCCAGCTCACCACCGGCGGCCCCAGATGAAAAACTGTTTTTT. The genes are TRBV18 and TRBJ1-4; D is ambiguous. V was clipped by 0 bases and J by 6 bases, with 11 bases between them. This CDR3 has 15 residues. Germline V gives CDR1 KGHSH, CDR2 LQKENI.